This TCR beta chain was retrieved from a study of blood T cells in healthy people across ages. Study as a whole: Template switching caught about one barcoded beta molecule for each two T cells.

Primers used in a second PCR of about 7 to 11 cycles were a sample-barcoded 5' primer and a J-beta primer mix. A minimum of 2.5 million CDR3-containing paired-end reads was obtained for each sample. From the 5' RACE reads, TCRdb called clonotypes with MiXCR, one entry per CDR3 protein. The data show 1.5 million to 2 million distinct CDR3 sequences, with 25% to 30% seen just once and about 8% held by the top ten. PBMCs were isolated at a quantity of at least 7 million per sample. CDR3 size: 13 residues. The germline V gene has CDR1 SGHTA and CDR2 FQGNSA. Trimming stripped 5 bases from V and 14 bases from J, with 16 bases between.

The J gene is TRBJ1-6, the V gene TRBV7-2; possibly TRBD1 for D (5 bases). Sequenced material: blood. This TCR derives from a woman under 40 in good health. As DNA, the CDR3 is TGTGCCAGCAGCCTGGGACGGGATAACGCCCTCCACTTT. Its protein is CASSLGRDNALHF. Full variable domain (remainder filled in from reference TRBV7-2 and TRBJ1-6): GAGVSQSPSNKVTEKGKDVELRCDPISGHTALYWYRQSLGQGLEFLIYFQGNSAPDKSGLPSDRFSAERTGGSVSTLTIQRTQQEDSAVYLCASSLGRDNALHFGNGTRLTVT.